Described below is a single T cell receptor beta chain sequence and its context. These data originate in a study of T cells after posttransplantation cyclophosphamide. The CDR3 has 15 amino acids. The V gene's germline CDR1 is MNHEY and CDR2 SVGAGI. The V and J ends lost 0 bases and 0 bases respectively, with 8 bases between them. Some clones are missing from TCRdb's copy, which holds only in-frame ones; the method was immunoSEQ multiplex PCR. Of 25,000 or so clones listed, more than 75% are singletons. The receptor was isolated from a woman aged 55 to 70 with a blood cancer, CMV-positive, and with a related stem cell donor. The chain uses TRBV6-5 and TRBJ1-1; D gene ambiguous. Sequencing input: PBMCs. For the CDR3, the DNA is TGTGCCAGCAGTTACTCGGTCTGGCTGAACACTGAAGCTTTCTTT. Protein product: CASSYSVWLNTEAFF.